The sequence of this T cell receptor (beta chain) was determined in a study of T cells expressing NK-cell markers. 5'RACE template switching with UMIs produced the TCR beta cDNA. TCRdb re-called the 5' RACE reads and shows each CDR3 protein once, DNA omitted. The table lists about half a million distinct CDR3 sequences, with 1.4% to 1.5% in the top ten. General observations from the study: More than 5 donors showed dominant NKG2C+ clonotypes comprising roughly 1.0-7.5% of their CD8+ T cells. Similarly, these clonotypes led the CD3+CD56-NKG2C+ fraction as well in a handful of donors.

Of note for this clonotype: The antigen remains unidentified.

CDR1 and CDR2 (germline): MNHNY, SVGAGI (reference sequence). This CDR3 spans 13 amino acids. The material sequenced was blood T cells: a sorted CD56 or NKG2C T cell subset, CD4+ or CD8+ T cells, or bulk PBMC T cells (not recorded which). The receptor's source is a woman aged 50 to 65 in good health. The chain joins TRBV6-6 to TRBJ2-7. The CDR3 region is CASRSSVPYEQYF.